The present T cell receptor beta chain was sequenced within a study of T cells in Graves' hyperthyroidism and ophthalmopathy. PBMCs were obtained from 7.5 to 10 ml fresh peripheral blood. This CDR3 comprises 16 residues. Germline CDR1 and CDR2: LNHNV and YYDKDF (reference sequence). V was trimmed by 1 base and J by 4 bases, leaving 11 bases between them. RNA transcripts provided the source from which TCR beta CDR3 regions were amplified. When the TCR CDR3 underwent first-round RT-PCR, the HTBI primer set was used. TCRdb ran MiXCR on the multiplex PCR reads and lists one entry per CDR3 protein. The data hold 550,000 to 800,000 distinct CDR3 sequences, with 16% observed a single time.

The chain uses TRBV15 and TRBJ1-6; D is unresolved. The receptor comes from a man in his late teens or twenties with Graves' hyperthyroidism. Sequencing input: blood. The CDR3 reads CATSRVGQSYNSPLHF. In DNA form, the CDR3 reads TGTGCCACCAGCAGAGTTGGGCAGTCTTATAATTCACCCCTCCACTTT.